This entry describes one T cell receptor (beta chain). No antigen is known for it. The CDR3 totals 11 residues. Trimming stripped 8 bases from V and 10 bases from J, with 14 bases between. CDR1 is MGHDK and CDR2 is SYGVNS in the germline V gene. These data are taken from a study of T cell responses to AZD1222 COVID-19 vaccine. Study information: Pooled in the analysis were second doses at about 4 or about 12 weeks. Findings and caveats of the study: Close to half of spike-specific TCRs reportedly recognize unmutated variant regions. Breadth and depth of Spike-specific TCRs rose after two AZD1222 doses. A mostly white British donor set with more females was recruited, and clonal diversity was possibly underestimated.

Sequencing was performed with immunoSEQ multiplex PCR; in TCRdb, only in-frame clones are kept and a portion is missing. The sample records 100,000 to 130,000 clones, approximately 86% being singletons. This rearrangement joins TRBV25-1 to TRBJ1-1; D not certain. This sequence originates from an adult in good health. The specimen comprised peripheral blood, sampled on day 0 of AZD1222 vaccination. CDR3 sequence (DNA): TGTGCCAGCCGCACCGACTCGGGAGCTTTCTTT. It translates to CASRTDSGAFF. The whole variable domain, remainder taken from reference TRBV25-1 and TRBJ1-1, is EADIYQTPRYLVIGTGKKITLECSQTMGHDKMYWYQQDPGMELHLIHYSYGVNSTEKGDLSSESTVSRIRTEHFPLTLESARPSHTSQYLCASRTDSGAFFGQGTRLTVV.